This T cell receptor (beta chain) was identified during a study of blood T cell repertoires in COVID-19. Study as a whole: Acute and convalescent COVID-19 specimens originated in the United States, Italy and Spain. Sources were T cells, B-cell-depleted T cells, or PBMCs; the material itself was cDNA or gDNA.

V lost 7 bases, J lost 8 bases, and 14 bases lay in between. In germline, CDR1 is LNHDA, CDR2 SQIVND (reference sequence). CDR3 length: 13 residues. In the authors' workflow: Researchers report that nucleated cell counts were estimated from reference gene primer amplification. Clones were sequenced by immunoSEQ multiplex PCR, and TCRdb holds only the in-frame ones, with some missing. V, J and clone size derive from that table, while D and trimming were established from the DNA sequence. Among some 9,900 clones listed, around 89% were seen once. Sequenced input: peripheral blood. The TCR sequence derives from a human donor in a cohort sampled during active COVID-19. The chain joins TRBV19 to TRBJ1-4, with D tentatively TRBD1 (6 bases). CDR3 in DNA: TGTGCCAGTATGAGAGGGGGTGGAGAAAAACTGTTTTTT. Its translation: CASMRGGGEKLFF. The full variable domain, completed using reference TRBV19 and TRBJ1-4, is DGGITQSPKYLFRKEGQNVTLSCEQNLNHDAMYWYRQDPGQGLRLIYYSQIVNDFQKGDIAEGYSVSREKKESFPLTVTSAQKNPTAFYLCASMRGGGEKLFFGSGTQLSVL.